The rows below give T cell receptor beta chains drawn from one sample of a study of blood T cell repertoires in COVID-19. This table comes from immunoSEQ multiplex PCR, and its TCRdb copy is limited to in-frame clones, with some not included. The top ten clones hold under 4% of a sample with 200,000 or so clones, 85% to 90% of them seen once. The specimen sequenced was PBMCs or T cells enriched from blood (not recorded which). Source of these receptors: a woman under 30 in a cohort exposed to, infected with or recovered from COVID-19 (not recorded which). CDR3s include the opening cysteine and the closing phenylalanine or tryptophan. The order of the fields is V gene, D gene, J gene, clone size, CDR3 DNA, CDR3 protein. D genes are given only for firm matches. Size is omitted from some rows. Given values are once, few, many or a class for expanded clones.

TRBV7-8	.	TRBJ2-5	.	TGTGCCAGCAGCGCGACAGGACTCGAGACCCAGTACTTC	CASSATGLETQYF
TRBV4-1	.	TRBJ1-2	.	TGCGCCAGCAGCCAAGTTGGGGGGGCAGGCTATGGCTACACCTTC	CASSQVGGAGYGYTF
TRBV5-1	TRBD1	TRBJ2-5	many	TGCGCCAGCAGCACGGGACAGGGGGAGACCCAGTACTTC	CASSTGQGETQYF
TRBV11-3	.	TRBJ2-7	.	TGTGCCAGCAGCGGGGGGTGGAACGAGCAGTACTTC	CASSGGWNEQYF
TRBV19	.	TRBJ1-5	.	TGTGCCAGTACCCACCCGACAGGCAGCAATCAGCCCCAGCATTTT	CASTHPTGSNQPQHF
TRBV5-1	.	TRBJ2-1	.	TGCGCCAGCAGCGTGCAGGGGTCAACCTACAATGAGCAGTTCTTC	CASSVQGSTYNEQFF
TRBV18	TRBD1	TRBJ2-1	.	TGTGCCAGCTCACCACCGAACAGGGGGATCCACAATGAGCAGTTCTTC	CASSPPNRGIHNEQFF
TRBV28	.	TRBJ1-2	.	TGTGCCAGCAGTTACAGGACCATTAACTATGGCTACACCTTC	CASSYRTINYGYTF
TRBV18	TRBD1	TRBJ2-1	few	TGTGCCAGCTCACCACGGGACAGGGTGGTCAATGAGCAGTTCTTC	CASSPRDRVVNEQFF
TRBV7-8	.	TRBJ1-6	.	TGTGCCAGCAGTCGAAACAGGGATTCACCCCTCCACTTT	CASSRNRDSPLHF
TRBV29-1	.	TRBJ2-1	.	TGCAGCGTTGAAGGGGTTCAGGGTTCCTACAATGAGCAGTTCTTC	CSVEGVQGSYNEQFF
TRBV9	.	TRBJ2-6	.	TGTGCCAGCAGCGCCAACCGGGAGACCGGGGCCAACGTCCTGACTTTC	CASSANRETGANVLTF
TRBV7-9	TRBD1	TRBJ1-2	.	TGTGCCAGCAGCTTGGGACAGTATGGCTACACCTTC	CASSLGQYGYTF
TRBV5-1	TRBD1	TRBJ2-5	few	TGCGCCAGCAGCTCGGACAGGGGGTACGAAGAGACCCAGTACTTC	CASSSDRGYEETQYF
TRBV3-1/TRBV3-2	TRBD1	TRBJ1-1	.	TGTGCCAGCAGCCTTCCGGGACAGGGGCACACTGAAGCTTTCTTT	CASSLPGQGHTEAFF
TRBV27	.	TRBJ1-2	few	TGTGCCAGCAGTTTATTGGCGGGGGCGGACGGCTATGGCTACACCTTC	CASSLLAGADGYGYTF
TRBV5-1	TRBD1	TRBJ2-7	.	TGCGCCAGCAGCCGGACAGGGGACTACGAGCAGTACTTC	CASSRTGDYEQYF
TRBV27	TRBD1	TRBJ2-6	.	TGTGCCAGCAGTTTGTCTCCACAGGGGGCGCTGGGGGCCAACGTCCTGACTTTC	CASSLSPQGALGANVLTF
TRBV19	.	TRBJ2-7	.	TGTGCCAGTAGTCAAAGCCCCTACGAGCAGTACTTC	CASSQSPYEQYF
TRBV6-5	.	TRBJ2-1	.	TGTGCCAGCAGTTACTCAGCGGGCGGGGAGCAGTTCTTC	CASSYSAGGEQFF
TRBV6-5	.	TRBJ2-5	.	TGTGCCAGCAGTTACTCCTTCGAAGAGACCCAGTACTTC	CASSYSFEETQYF
TRBV6-5	TRBD1	TRBJ2-7	.	TGTGCCAGCAGTTCAGGACAGGGGGTTTACGAGCAGTACTTC	CASSSGQGVYEQYF
TRBV6-1	.	TRBJ2-7	.	TGTGCCAGCAGTGAAAGTTGGTCAGGGGTTGGGGGTAAGGAGCAGTACTTC	CASSESWSGVGGKEQYF
TRBV9	TRBD2	TRBJ2-1	.	TGTGCCAGCACCGAGCGGGGGGGCGGTGGCAATGAGCAGTTCTTC	CASTERGGGGNEQFF
TRBV7-9	TRBD2	TRBJ2-1	.	TGTGCCAGCAGCTTAGCGGGAGGGCGATACAATGAGCAGTTCTTC	CASSLAGGRYNEQFF
TRBV28	.	TRBJ1-5	.	TGTGCCAGCAGTATCGGGACTCTGGAGAGTAATCAGCCCCAGCATTTT	CASSIGTLESNQPQHF
TRBV28	.	TRBJ1-1	.	TGTGCCAGCAGTGTATCCGGGAGGAACACTGAAGCTTTCTTT	CASSVSGRNTEAFF
TRBV11-2	TRBD1	TRBJ1-4	.	TGTGCCAGCAGCTTGCAAGGACAGGGTGAAAAACTGTTTTTT	CASSLQGQGEKLFF
TRBV7-6	TRBD2	TRBJ2-7	.	TGTGCCAGCAGCTTAGCTGCTAGCGGGAGGGTCCCCTACGAGCAGTACTTC	CASSLAASGRVPYEQYF
TRBV1	.	TRBJ2-4	.	TGCACCAGCAGCTCCAGGACAGGCCCCATCGGCAAAAACATTCAGTACTTC	CTSSSRTGPIGKNIQYF
TRBV2	.	TRBJ1-6	.	TGTGCCAGCAGTGAATCCCTGCCCGCAGGGTTAACCTATTCACCCCTCCACTTT	CASSESLPAGLTYSPLHF
TRBV5-1	TRBD1	TRBJ1-6	.	TGCGCCAGCAGCTTGAGAAGGGGGCGGAATTCACCCCTCCACTTT	CASSLRRGRNSPLHF
TRBV2	TRBD2	TRBJ2-4	.	TGTGCCAGCAGTGACGCGGGGGATTCCAAAAACATTCAGTACTTC	CASSDAGDSKNIQYF
TRBV11-2	.	TRBJ1-2	.	TGTGCCAGCAGCTTAACTCCCAGGGACTATGGCTACACCTTC	CASSLTPRDYGYTF
TRBV27	.	TRBJ2-7	.	TGTGCCAGCAGTACGGACTACACTTCCTACGAGCAGTACTTC	CASSTDYTSYEQYF
TRBV3-1/TRBV3-2	TRBD1	TRBJ1-3	few	TGTGCCAGCAGCCATCCGGGACAGGGAAAAGGAAACACCATATATTTT	CASSHPGQGKGNTIYF
TRBV5-4	.	TRBJ1-3	.	TGTGCCGGCCGAGGAGGGTTAGAATCTGGAAACACCATATATTTT	CAGRGGLESGNTIYF
TRBV3-1/TRBV3-2	.	TRBJ2-5	.	TGTGCCAGCAGCGGACCGGTGAGCGGGGAGACCCAGTACTTC	CASSGPVSGETQYF
TRBV13	TRBD1	TRBJ1-2	.	TGTGCCAGCAGCTTACTAACAGGGGGCAACTATGGCTACACCTTC	CASSLLTGGNYGYTF
TRBV7-2	TRBD1	TRBJ2-1	.	TGTGCCAGCAGCTTACAGGACAGGGTAAGCAATGAGCAGTTCTTC	CASSLQDRVSNEQFF
TRBV6-5	.	TRBJ1-4	many	TGTGCCAGCAGTCCCTCTCGGGGGGTGAGTGAAAAACTGTTTTTT	CASSPSRGVSEKLFF
TRBV4-2	TRBD1	TRBJ1-3	.	TGTGCCAGCAGCCAAGATGGGGACAGTTTCTTAGGAAACACCATATATTTT	CASSQDGDSFLGNTIYF
TRBV6-5	.	TRBJ1-1	.	TGTGCCAGCAGCACCGGACAGTACTCTGAAGCTTTCTTT	CASSTGQYSEAFF
TRBV18	.	TRBJ1-1	.	TGTGCCAGCTCAACTTTCCCCAGGGGTAAGGACACTGAAGCTTTCTTT	CASSTFPRGKDTEAFF
TRBV7-2	.	TRBJ2-7	once	TGTGCCAGCAGCTTAGTGGGAGACGGGGGGCACGAGCAGTACTTC	CASSLVGDGGHEQYF
TRBV18	TRBD2	TRBJ2-3	.	TGTGCCAGCTCACCCAGCGGGGGGAATACGCAGTATTTT	CASSPSGGNTQYF
TRBV5-6	TRBD2	TRBJ2-1	.	TGTGCCAGCAAACTAGCGGGAGGGCCCCATGAGCAGTTCTTC	CASKLAGGPHEQFF
TRBV20-1	.	TRBJ1-4	.	TGCAGTGCTAGAGATCTCGAAAAACTGTTTTTT	CSARDLEKLFF
TRBV28	.	TRBJ1-5	.	TGTGCCAGCAGTTTATGGTCTACGGGTAATCAGCCCCAGCATTTT	CASSLWSTGNQPQHF
TRBV11-3	TRBD2	TRBJ2-7	once	TGTGCCAGCAGCTCTAGCGGGAGCTACCTGGGGGAGCAGTACTTC	CASSSSGSYLGEQYF
TRBV5-5	.	TRBJ1-1	.	TGTGCCAGCAGCAGAGATCAGGGGATCACTGAAGCTTTCTTT	CASSRDQGITEAFF
TRBV7-2	.	TRBJ2-7	once	TGTGCCAGCAGCTTAGTTGCCGTTACCGGCTACGAGCAGTACTTC	CASSLVAVTGYEQYF
TRBV30	.	TRBJ1-3	.	TGTGCCTGGATGGGCAGCTCTGGAAACACCATATATTTT	CAWMGSSGNTIYF
TRBV6-5	TRBD1	TRBJ2-2	.	TGTGCCAGCAGTTCACAGGGGGCGGGAACCGGGGAGCTGTTTTTT	CASSSQGAGTGELFF
TRBV27	TRBD1	TRBJ1-1	once	TGTGCCAGCAGTTCCCTGGGACAGGGGTGGACTGAAGCTTTCTTT	CASSSLGQGWTEAFF
TRBV24-1	TRBD1	TRBJ2-1	.	TGTGCCACCAGTGATGGACAGGGGAATGAGCAGTTCTTC	CATSDGQGNEQFF
TRBV19	.	TRBJ1-6	.	TGTGCCACTCCCGGGACATTCTATAATTCACCCCTCCACTTT	CATPGTFYNSPLHF
TRBV7-8	TRBD1	TRBJ1-1	.	TGTGCCAGCAGCTTAGATGTGGACAGGGTGGGGACTGAAGCTTTCTTT	CASSLDVDRVGTEAFF
TRBV6-4	TRBD2	TRBJ2-1	.	TGTGCCAGCAGTGACCGAGCGGGGGGGCCAAATGAGCAGTTCTTC	CASSDRAGGPNEQFF